The 3 T cell receptor beta chains below all came from one sample that was sequenced in a study of blood T cell repertoires in COVID-19. Sequenced by immunoSEQ multiplex PCR; TCRdb stores in-frame clones only, minus some. Of some 490,000 clones listed, around 85% were seen once; the top ten hold roughly 3.2%. The sample taken for sequencing was peripheral blood. These receptors originate from a human donor in a cohort sampled during active COVID-19.

This chain uses TRBV19 with TRBJ1-4; 10 bases match TRBD1. From germline, CDR1 is LNHDA and CDR2 SQIVND (reference sequence). CDR3 length equals 14 residues. J lost 8 bases, V lost 9 bases, and 9 bases had no gene match. CDR3 DNA sequence: TGTGCCAGCACCGGGACAGGGGACGGGGAAAAACTGTTTTTT. Translation: CASTGTGDGEKLFF.

The sample holds a few counts of this clone. This sequence joins TRBV28 and TRBJ1-1, with 9 bases fitting TRBD1. Per the germline V gene, CDR1 is MDHEN and CDR2 is SYDVKM. With V trimmed by 2 bases and J by 6 bases, 4 bases remained unmatched. The CDR3 loop spans 14 amino acids. CDR3 nucleotides: TGTGCCAGCAGTTTAAAACAGGGGGCGGCTGAAGCTTTCTTT. It yields the protein CASSLKQGAAEAFF.

The V call is TRBV7-2, the J call TRBJ1-4; no reliable D call. This CDR3 has 14 residues. V was pared by 0 bases and J by 5 bases, with 7 bases between. Germline V gene lookup returns CDR1 SGHTA and CDR2 FQGNSA. The CDR3 protein is CASSLAPPNEKLFF. The CDR3 DNA is TGTGCCAGCAGCTTAGCTCCTCCGAATGAAAAACTGTTTTTT. The entire variable domain, with the rest obtained from reference TRBV7-2 and TRBJ1-4, is as follows: GAGVSQSPSNKVTEKGKDVELRCDPISGHTALYWYRQSLGQGLEFLIYFQGNSAPDKSGLPSDRFSAERTGGSVSTLTIQRTQQEDSAVYLCASSLAPPNEKLFFGSGTQLSVL.